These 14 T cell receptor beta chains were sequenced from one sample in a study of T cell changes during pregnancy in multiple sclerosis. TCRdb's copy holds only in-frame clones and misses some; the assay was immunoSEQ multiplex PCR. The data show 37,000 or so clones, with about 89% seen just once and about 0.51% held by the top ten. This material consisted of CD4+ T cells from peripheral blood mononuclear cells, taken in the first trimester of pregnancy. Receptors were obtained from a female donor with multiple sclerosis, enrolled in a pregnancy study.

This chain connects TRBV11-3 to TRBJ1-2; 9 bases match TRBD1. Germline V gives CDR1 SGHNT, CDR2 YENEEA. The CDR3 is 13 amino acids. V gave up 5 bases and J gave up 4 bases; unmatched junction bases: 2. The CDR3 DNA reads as TGTGCCAGCAGCAAGACAGGGGGCTATGGCTACACCTTC. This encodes CASSKTGGYGYTF.

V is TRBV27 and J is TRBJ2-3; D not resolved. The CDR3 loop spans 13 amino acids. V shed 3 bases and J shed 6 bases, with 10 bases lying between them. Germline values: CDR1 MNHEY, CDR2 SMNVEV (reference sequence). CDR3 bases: TGTGCCAGCAGTTTGACAAGCAAGGATACGCAGTATTTT. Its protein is CASSLTSKDTQYF.

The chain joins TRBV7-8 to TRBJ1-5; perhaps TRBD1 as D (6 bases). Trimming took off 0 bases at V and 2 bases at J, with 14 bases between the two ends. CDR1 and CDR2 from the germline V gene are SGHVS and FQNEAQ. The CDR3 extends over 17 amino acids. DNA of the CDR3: TGTGCCAGCAGCTTAGCTGGGTGGGCAGGGGGCAATCAGCCCCAGCATTTT. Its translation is CASSLAGWAGGNQPQHF. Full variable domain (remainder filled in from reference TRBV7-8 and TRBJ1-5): GAGVSQSPRYKVAKRGQDVALRCDPISGHVSLFWYQQALGQGPEFLTYFQNEAQLDKSGLPSDRFFAERPEGSVSTLKIQRTQQEDSAVYLCASSLAGWAGGNQPQHFGDGTRLSIL.

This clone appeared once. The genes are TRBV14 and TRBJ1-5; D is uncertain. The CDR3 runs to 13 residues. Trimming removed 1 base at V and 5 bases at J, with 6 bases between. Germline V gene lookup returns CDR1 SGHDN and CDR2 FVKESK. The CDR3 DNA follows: TGTGCCAGCAGCCAAGTGCTATATCAGCCCCAGCATTTT. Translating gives CASSQVLYQPQHF.

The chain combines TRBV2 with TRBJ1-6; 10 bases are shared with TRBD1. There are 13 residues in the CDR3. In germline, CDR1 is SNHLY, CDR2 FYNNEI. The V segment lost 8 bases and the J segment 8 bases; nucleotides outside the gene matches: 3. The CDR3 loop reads CASVTGGYSPLHF. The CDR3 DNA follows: TGTGCCAGCGTGACAGGGGGCTATTCACCCCTCCACTTT.

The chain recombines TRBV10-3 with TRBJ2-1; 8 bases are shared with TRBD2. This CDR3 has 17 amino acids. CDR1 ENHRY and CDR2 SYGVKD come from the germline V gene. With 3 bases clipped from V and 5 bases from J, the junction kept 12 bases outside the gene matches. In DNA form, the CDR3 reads TGTGCCATCAGTGAATCCTCGGGAGGGCTAGCGGACAATGAGCAGTTCTTC. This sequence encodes CAISESSGGLADNEQFF.

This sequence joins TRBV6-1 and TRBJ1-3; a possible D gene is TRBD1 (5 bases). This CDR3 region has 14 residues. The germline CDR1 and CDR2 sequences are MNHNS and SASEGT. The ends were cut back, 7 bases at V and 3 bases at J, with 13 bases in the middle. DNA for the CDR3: TGTGCCAGCAACTACGACAGACTTGGAAACACCATATATTTT. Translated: CASNYDRLGNTIYF.

CDR3 DNA sequence: TGTGCCAGCAGCCGGAGGGATCTACTCAACTATGGCTACACCTTC. It yields the protein CASSRRDLLNYGYTF. This chain uses TRBV9 with TRBJ1-2; no clear D gene. This CDR3 is 15 amino acids long. The V gene lost 4 bases and the J gene lost 2 bases, with 15 bases spanning the gap. CDR1 and CDR2 (germline): SGDLS, YYNGEE.

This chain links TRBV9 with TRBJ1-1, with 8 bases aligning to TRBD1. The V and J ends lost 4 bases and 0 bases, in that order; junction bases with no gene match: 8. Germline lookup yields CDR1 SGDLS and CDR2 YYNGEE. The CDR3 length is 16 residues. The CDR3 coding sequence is TGTGCCAGCAGCCCCGGACAGGGAGTCATGAACACTGAAGCTTTCTTT. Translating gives CASSPGQGVMNTEAFF. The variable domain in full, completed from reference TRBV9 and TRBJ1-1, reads DSGVTQTPKHLITATGQRVTLRCSPRSGDLSVYWYQQSLDQGLQFLIQYYNGEERAKGNILERFSAQQFPDLHSELNLSSLELGDSALYFCASSPGQGVMNTEAFFGQGTRLTVV.

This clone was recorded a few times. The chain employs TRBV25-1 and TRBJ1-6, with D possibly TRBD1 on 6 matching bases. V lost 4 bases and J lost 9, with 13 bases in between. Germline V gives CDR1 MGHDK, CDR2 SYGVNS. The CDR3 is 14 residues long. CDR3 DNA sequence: TGTGCCAGCAGTGGCCCCGGGGGGGCTTCACCCCTCCACTTT. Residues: CASSGPGGASPLHF.

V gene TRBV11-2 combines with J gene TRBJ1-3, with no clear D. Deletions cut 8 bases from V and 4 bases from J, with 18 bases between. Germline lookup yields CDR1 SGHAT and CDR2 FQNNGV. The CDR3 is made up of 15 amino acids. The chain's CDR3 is CASGLGSLDGNTIYF. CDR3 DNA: TGTGCCAGCGGCCTAGGGAGTCTAGACGGAAACACCATATATTTT.

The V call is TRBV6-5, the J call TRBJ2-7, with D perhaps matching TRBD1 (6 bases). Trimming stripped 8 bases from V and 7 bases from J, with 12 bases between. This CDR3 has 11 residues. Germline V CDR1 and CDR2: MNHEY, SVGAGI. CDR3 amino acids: CASSGAWEQYF. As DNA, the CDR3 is TGTGCCAGCTCAGGGGCATGGGAGCAGTACTTC.

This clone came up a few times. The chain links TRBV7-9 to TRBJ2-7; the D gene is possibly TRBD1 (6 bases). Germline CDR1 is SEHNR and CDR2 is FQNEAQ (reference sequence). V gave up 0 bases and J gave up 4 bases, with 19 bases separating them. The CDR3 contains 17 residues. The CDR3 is CASSLALVQGKGYEQYF. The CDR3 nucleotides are TGTGCCAGCAGCTTAGCCTTAGTCCAGGGGAAGGGGTACGAGCAGTACTTC.

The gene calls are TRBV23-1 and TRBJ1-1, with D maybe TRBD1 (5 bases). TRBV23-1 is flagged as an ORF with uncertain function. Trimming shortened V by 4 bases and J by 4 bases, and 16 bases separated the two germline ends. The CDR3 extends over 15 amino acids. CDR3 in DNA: TGCGCCAGCAGTCTCGCAGGGTGGGGGGGCACTGAAGCTTTCTTT. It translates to CASSLAGWGGTEAFF.